What follows are 7 T cell receptor beta chains derived from one specimen sequenced in a study of Graves' ophthalmopathy and Graves' hyperthyroidism. For repertoire sequencing, the TCR beta CDR3 regions were amplified from RNA transcripts. Investigators did first-round RT-PCR with HTBI primers, then second-round multiplex PCR. TCRdb independently ran MiXCR on the multiplex PCR reads; one entry per CDR3 protein. Of 400,000 to 450,000 distinct CDR3 sequences detected, roughly 21% appear once; the ten largest clones hold under 3%. The material sequenced was peripheral blood. All receptors derive from a woman aged 18 to 35 with stable Graves' hyperthyroidism.

This clonotype was detected ten times or more. The rearrangement joins TRBV4-3 to TRBJ1-6; a weak D match, TRBD1 (5 bases). CDR3 length: 16 residues. With 0 bases removed from V and 9 bases from J, the gap between germline ends came to 15 bases. CDR1 LGHNA and CDR2 YSLEER come from the germline V gene. The CDR3 nucleotides are TGCGCCAGCAGCCAAGATTGGTTGGGGGTCGGTTCACCCCTCCACTTT. Residues: CASSQDWLGVGSPLHF.

This clonotype was counted only a few times. V is TRBV18 and J is TRBJ2-7, with TRBD1 identical over 8 bases. The V and J ends lost 5 bases and 1 base, in that order; junction bases with no gene match: 4. Per germline, CDR1 KGHSH and CDR2 LQKENI. This CDR3 spans 14 amino acids. The CDR3 DNA reads as TGTGCCAGCTCATCGGGACAGGAATCCTACGAGCAGTACTTC. Translating it yields CASSSGQESYEQYF.

In this sample, this clonotype turned up many times. The chain combines TRBV6-5 with TRBJ2-7; D unclear. The CDR3 extends over 14 amino acids. The germline CDR1 and CDR2 sequences are MNHEY and SVGAGI. Trimming pared 0 bases from V and 0 bases from J, leaving 6 bases between. The DNA of the CDR3 is TGTGCCAGCAGTTACTCTTTCCGCTCCTACGAGCAGTACTTC. Protein product: CASSYSFRSYEQYF.

This clonotype was observed at least ten times. The rearrangement joins TRBV6-1 to TRBJ1-1; 8 bases line up with TRBD1. The V gene's germline CDR1 is MNHNS and CDR2 SASEGT. This CDR3 is 13 amino acids long. Germline trimming cut 5 bases from V and 6 bases from J; bases unmatched to any gene: 5. CDR3 region: CASSPDRVSEAFF. The CDR3 DNA follows: TGTGCCAGCAGTCCGGACAGGGTCTCTGAAGCTTTCTTT.

A few counts support this clonotype. V is TRBV6-1 and J is TRBJ2-3; D might be TRBD1 or TRBD2, each matching 5 bases. Germline assignment: CDR1 MNHNS and CDR2 SASEGT. The V gene lost 6 bases and the J gene lost 2 bases, with 6 bases spanning the gap. The CDR3 runs 12 residues. The CDR3 loop is CASRGTTDTQYF. The CDR3 DNA sequence: TGTGCCAGCAGGGGGACCACAGATACGCAGTATTTT.

This clonotype was counted many times. V usage is TRBV27 and J usage is TRBJ2-4; 10 bases agree with TRBD2. In germline, CDR1 is MNHEY, CDR2 SMNVEV (reference sequence). The CDR3 consists of 15 residues. V lost 5 bases, J lost 7 bases, and 8 bases stayed unmatched. CDR3 region: CASSGGLAPHNIQYF. DNA of the CDR3: TGTGCCAGCAGTGGGGGACTAGCGCCGCACAACATTCAGTACTTC.

This clonotype was seen repeatedly, ten times or more. The V gene is TRBV2, the J gene TRBJ2-4; 8 bases map to TRBD2. V shed 3 bases, J shed 4 bases, and the junction held 5 bases outside the gene matches. CDR1 is SNHLY and CDR2 is FYNNEI in the germline V gene. The length of the CDR3 is 15 residues. The CDR3 coding sequence is TGTGCCAGCAGTGACCCGACTAGCGCTAAAAACATTCAGTACTTC. This translates into CASSDPTSAKNIQYF.